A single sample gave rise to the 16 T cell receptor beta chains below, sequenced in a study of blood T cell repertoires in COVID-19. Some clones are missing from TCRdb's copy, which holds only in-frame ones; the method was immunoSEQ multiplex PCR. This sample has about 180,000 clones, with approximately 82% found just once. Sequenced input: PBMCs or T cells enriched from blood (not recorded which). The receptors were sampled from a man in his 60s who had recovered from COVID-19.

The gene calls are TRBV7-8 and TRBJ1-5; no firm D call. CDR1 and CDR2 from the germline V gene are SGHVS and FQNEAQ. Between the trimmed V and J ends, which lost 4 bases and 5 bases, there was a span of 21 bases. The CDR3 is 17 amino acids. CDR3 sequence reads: CASSSYARLARDQPQHF. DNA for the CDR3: TGTGCCAGCAGCTCCTACGCCCGGCTAGCCCGGGATCAGCCCCAGCATTTT.

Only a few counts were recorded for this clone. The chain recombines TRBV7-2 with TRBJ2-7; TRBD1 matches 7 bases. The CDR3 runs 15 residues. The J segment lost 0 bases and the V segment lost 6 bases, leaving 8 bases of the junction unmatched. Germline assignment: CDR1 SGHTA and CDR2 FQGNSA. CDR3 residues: CASRQNRGLSYEQYF. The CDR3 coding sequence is TGTGCCAGCAGACAAAATAGGGGGCTCTCCTACGAGCAGTACTTC.

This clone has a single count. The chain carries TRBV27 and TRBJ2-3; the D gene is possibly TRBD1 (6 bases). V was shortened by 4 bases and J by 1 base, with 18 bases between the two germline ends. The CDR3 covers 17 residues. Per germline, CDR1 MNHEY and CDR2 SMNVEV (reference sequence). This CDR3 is CASSSSANRVGTDTQYF. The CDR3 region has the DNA TGTGCCAGCAGTTCCTCAGCTAACAGGGTAGGCACAGATACGCAGTATTTT.

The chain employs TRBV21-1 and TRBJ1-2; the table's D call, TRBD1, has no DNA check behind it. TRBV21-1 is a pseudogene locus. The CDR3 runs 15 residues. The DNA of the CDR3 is TGTGCCAGCAGCAAAGATACAGGGGAGTGGAATGGCTACACCTTC. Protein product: CASSKDTGEWNGYTF.

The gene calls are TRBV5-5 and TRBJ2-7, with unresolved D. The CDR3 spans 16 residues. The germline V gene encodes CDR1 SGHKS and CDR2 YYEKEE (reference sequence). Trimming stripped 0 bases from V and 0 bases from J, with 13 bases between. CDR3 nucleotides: TGTGCCAGCAGCTTGGGTGGCGCAGGTAGCTCCTACGAGCAGTACTTC. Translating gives CASSLGGAGSSYEQYF.

CDR3 coding DNA: TGTGCCAGCAGTGTGGACAGATATCAGCCCCAGCATTTT. Protein: CASSVDRYQPQHF. The rearrangement uses TRBV12-3 or TRBV12-4 and TRBJ1-5, with D possibly being TRBD1 (6 bases). CDR3 length: 13 residues. V was cut by 5 bases and J by 5 bases, with 10 bases left in between.

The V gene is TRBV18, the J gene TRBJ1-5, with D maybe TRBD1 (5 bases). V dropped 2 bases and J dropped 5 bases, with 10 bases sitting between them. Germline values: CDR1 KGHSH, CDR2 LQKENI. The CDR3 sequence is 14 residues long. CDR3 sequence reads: CASSPGRGYQPQHF. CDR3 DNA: TGTGCCAGCTCACCAGGAAGGGGTTATCAGCCCCAGCATTTT.

The DNA of the CDR3 is TGCGCCAGCAGCTTGGTGTCGGGACAGGGAGGGCTGTTTTTT. Its protein product is CASSLVSGQGGLFF. The chain uses TRBV5-1 and TRBJ2-2, with 9 nucleotides matching TRBD1. Germline V gene lookup returns CDR1 SGHRS and CDR2 YFSETQ. With 0 bases clipped from V and 13 bases from J, the junction kept 7 bases outside the gene matches. This CDR3 contains 14 residues.

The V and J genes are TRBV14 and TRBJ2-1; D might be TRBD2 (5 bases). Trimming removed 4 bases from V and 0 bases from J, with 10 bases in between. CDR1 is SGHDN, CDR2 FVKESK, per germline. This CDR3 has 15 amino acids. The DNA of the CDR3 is TGTGCCAGCAGCCCTAGCCGAAGCTCCTACAATGAGCAGTTCTTC. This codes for CASSPSRSSYNEQFF.

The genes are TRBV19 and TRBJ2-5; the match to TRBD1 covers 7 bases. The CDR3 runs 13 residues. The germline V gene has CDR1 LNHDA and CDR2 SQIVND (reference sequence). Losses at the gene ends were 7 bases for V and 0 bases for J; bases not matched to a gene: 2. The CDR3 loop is CASKGQYQETQYF. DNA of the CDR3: TGTGCCAGTAAGGGACAGTACCAAGAGACCCAGTACTTC.

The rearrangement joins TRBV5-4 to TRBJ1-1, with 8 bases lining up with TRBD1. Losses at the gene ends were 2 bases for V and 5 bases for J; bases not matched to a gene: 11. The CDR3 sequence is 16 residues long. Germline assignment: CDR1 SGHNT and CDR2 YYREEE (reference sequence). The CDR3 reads CASSFYRGGLGTEAFF. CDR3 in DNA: TGTGCCAGCAGCTTCTACAGGGGGGGTCTTGGTACTGAAGCTTTCTTT.

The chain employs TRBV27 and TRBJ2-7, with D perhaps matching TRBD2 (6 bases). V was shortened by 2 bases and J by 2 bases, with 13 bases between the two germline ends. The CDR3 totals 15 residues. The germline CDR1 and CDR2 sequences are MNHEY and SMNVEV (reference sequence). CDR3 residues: CASSLRRGTTYEQYF. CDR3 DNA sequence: TGTGCCAGCAGTTTACGCCGGGGGACCACCTACGAGCAGTACTTC.

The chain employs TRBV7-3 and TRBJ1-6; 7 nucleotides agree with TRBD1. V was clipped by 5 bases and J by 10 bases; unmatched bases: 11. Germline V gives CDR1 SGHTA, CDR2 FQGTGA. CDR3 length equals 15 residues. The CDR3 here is CASSRRQGGDSPLHF. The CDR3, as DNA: TGTGCCAGCAGCCGGAGACAGGGTGGAGACTCACCCCTCCACTTT.

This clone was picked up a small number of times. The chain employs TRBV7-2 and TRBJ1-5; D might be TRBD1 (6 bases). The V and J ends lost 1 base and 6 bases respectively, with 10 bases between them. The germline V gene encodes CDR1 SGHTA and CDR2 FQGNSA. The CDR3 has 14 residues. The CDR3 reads CASSLGGRGQPQHF. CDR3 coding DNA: TGTGCCAGCAGCTTAGGGGGGCGAGGTCAGCCCCAGCATTTT.

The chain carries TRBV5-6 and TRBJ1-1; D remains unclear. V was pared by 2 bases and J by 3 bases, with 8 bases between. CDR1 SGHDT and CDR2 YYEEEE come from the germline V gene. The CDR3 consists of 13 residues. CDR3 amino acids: CASSFRRDTEAFF. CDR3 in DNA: TGTGCCAGCAGCTTTAGGAGGGACACTGAAGCTTTCTTT. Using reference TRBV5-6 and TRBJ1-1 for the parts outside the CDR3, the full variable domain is DAGVTQSPTHLIKTRGQQVTLRCSPKSGHDTVSWYQQALGQGPQFIFQYYEEEERQRGNFPDRFSGHQFPNYSSELNVNALLLGDSALYLCASSFRRDTEAFFGQGTRLTVV.

The CDR3 protein is CASSWANRADTQYF. The CDR3, as DNA: TGTGCCAGCTCATGGGCGAATCGCGCAGATACGCAGTATTTT. The chain combines TRBV28 with TRBJ2-3; D not resolved. Germline loops: CDR1 MDHEN, CDR2 SYDVKM. Trimming removed 8 bases from V and 4 bases from J, with 16 bases in between. CDR3 size: 14 residues.